The clone carrying this T cell receptor beta chain was recorded a few times. Its antigen remains unknown. Germline values: CDR1 DFQATT, CDR2 SNEGSKA (reference sequence). V gave up 3 bases and J gave up 1 base, with 12 bases separating them. CDR3 length: 14 residues. The sample belongs to a study of T-cell memory formation after mild COVID-19. About the study: TCR clustering was largely donor specific. Study conclusions and caveats: That cross-reactive memory joined was suggested by some responding clones appearing in pre-infection memory. The study found balanced CD4/CD8 in clones contracting day 15 to 85 and a CD4+ lean in later expanders.

TCR alpha and TCR beta cDNA libraries with sample barcodes and UMIs came from 5'RACE using constant-segment primers. MiXCR, run by TCRdb on the 5' RACE reads, gives a single entry per CDR3 protein. The repertoire includes fewer than 700,000 distinct CDR3 sequences, about 22% of them detected once, and about 8.7% sits in the top ten. The source material was PBMCs or a T cell subset sorted from them (not recorded which). The chain has TRBV20-1 and TRBJ1-2; D is possibly TRBD1 (6 bases). The receptor was isolated from an adult woman who had mild COVID-19 (a few samples of this study predate the infection). Cell type and time point are not known. This chain's CDR3 is CSARDRSINYGYTF. The DNA for the CDR3 is TGCAGTGCTAGGGACAGATCAATTAACTATGGCTACACCTTC.